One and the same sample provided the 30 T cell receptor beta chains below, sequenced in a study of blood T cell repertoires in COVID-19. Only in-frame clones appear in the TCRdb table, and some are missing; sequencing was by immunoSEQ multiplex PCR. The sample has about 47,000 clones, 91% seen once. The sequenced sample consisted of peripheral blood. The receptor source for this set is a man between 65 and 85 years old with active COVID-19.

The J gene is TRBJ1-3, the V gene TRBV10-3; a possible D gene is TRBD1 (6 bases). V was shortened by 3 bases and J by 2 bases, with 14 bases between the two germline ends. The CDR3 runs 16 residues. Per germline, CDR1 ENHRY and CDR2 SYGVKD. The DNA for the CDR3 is TGTGCCATCAGTGATCACGGGACACCGACTGGAAACACCATATATTTT. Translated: CAISDHGTPTGNTIYF.

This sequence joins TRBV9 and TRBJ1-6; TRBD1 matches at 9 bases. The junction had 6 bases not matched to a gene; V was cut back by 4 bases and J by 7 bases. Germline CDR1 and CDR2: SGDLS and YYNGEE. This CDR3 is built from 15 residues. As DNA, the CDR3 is TGTGCCAGCAGCTTAACCGGGACAGGGAATTCACCCCTCCACTTT. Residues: CASSLTGTGNSPLHF.

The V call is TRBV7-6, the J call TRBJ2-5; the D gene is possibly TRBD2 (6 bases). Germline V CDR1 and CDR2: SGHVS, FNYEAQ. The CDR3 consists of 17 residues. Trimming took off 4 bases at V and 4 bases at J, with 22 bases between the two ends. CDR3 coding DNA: TGTGCCAGCAGCTCATCGTTTCTGGCGGGGTGGGGAGAGACCCAGTACTTC. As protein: CASSSSFLAGWGETQYF.

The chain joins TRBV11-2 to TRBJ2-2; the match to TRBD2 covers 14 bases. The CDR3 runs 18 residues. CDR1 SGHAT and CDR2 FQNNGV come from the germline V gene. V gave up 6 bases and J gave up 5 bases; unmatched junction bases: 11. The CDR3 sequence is CASRTGLAGGHTTGELFF. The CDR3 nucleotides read TGTGCCAGCAGAACAGGACTAGCGGGGGGCCACACGACCGGGGAGCTGTTTTTT.

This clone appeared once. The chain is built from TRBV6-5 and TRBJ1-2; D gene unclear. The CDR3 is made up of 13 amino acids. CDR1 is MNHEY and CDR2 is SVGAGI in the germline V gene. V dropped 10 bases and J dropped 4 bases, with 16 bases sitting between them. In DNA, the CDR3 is TGTGCCACCCAAGAGAGGGTGTCCTATGGCTACACCTTC. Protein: CATQERVSYGYTF.

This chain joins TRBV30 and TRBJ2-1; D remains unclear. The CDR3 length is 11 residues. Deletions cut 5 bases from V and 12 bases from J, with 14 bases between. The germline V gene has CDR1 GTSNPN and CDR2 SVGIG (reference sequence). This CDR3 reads CAWSLELGQFF. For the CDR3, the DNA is TGTGCCTGGTCCTTGGAGCTAGGGCAGTTCTTC. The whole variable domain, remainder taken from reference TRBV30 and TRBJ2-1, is SQTIHQWPATLVQPVGSPLSLECTVEGTSNPNLYWYRQAAGRGLQLLFYSVGIGQISSEVPQNLSASRPQDRQFILSSKKLLLSDSGFYLCAWSLELGQFFGPGTRLTVL.

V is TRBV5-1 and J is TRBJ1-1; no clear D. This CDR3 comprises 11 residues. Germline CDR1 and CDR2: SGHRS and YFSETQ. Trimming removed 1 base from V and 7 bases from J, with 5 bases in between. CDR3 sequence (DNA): TGCGCCAGCAGCTTGAACGGTGAAGCTTTCTTT. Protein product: CASSLNGEAFF.

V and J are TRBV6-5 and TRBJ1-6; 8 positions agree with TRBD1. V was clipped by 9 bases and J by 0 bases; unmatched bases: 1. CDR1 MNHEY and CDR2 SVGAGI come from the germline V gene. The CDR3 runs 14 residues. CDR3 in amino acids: CASGQGSYNSPLHF. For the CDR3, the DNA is TGTGCCAGTGGACAGGGCTCCTATAATTCACCCCTCCACTTT.

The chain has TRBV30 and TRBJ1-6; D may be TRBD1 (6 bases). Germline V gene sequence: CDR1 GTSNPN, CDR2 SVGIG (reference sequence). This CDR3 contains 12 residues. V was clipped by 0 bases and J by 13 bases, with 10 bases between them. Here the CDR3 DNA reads TGTGCCTGGAGTGTACAGGGATTTCCCCTCCACTTT. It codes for CAWSVQGFPLHF.

The CDR3 DNA reads TGTGCCAGCAGCTCCGCCTACGAGCAGTACTTC. Protein sequence: CASSSAYEQYF. V and J are TRBV7-8 and TRBJ2-7; no reliable D call. The CDR3 consists of 11 residues. The germline CDR1 and CDR2 sequences are SGHVS and FQNEAQ. Trimming took off 4 bases at V and 2 bases at J, with 3 bases between the two ends.

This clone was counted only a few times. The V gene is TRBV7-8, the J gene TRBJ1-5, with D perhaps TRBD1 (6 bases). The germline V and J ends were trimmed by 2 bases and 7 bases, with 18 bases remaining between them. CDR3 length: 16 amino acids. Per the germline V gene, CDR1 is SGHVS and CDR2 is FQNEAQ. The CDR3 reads CASSLFAGEMRQPQHF. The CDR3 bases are TGTGCCAGCAGCTTATTTGCAGGGGAGATGAGACAGCCCCAGCATTTT.

The CDR3 protein is CASSLEGTGSETQYF. The CDR3 DNA reads as TGCGCCAGCAGCTTAGAGGGGACAGGAAGTGAGACCCAGTACTTC. The chain uses TRBV5-1 and TRBJ2-5, with 8 positions matching TRBD1. V dropped 2 bases and J dropped 5; count of bases not matched to a gene: 8. Germline V gene sequence: CDR1 SGHRS, CDR2 YFSETQ. The CDR3 has 15 amino acids.

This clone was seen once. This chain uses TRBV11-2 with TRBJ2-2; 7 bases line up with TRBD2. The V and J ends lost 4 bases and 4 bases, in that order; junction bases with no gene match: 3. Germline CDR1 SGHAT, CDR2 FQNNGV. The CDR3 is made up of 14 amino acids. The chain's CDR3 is CASSSGLTTGELFF. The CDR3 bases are TGTGCCAGCAGCTCGGGACTAACCACCGGGGAGCTGTTTTTT.

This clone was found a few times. CDR3 DNA: TGTGCCAGCAGCTTGCTAGGGGCCGCAAGCTCCTACGAGCAGTACTTC. Amino acid sequence: CASSLLGAASSYEQYF. The V call is TRBV5-6, the J call TRBJ2-7; TRBD1 is a possible D gene (5 bases). V was pared by 1 base and J by 0 bases, with 14 bases between. This CDR3 is 16 amino acids long. Germline CDR1 and CDR2: SGHDT and YYEEEE.

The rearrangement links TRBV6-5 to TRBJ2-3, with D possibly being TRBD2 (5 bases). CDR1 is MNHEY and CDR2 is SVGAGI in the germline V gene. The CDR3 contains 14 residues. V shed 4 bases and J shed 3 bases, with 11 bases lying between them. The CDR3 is CASSSRAKTDTQYF. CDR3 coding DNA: TGTGCCAGCAGTTCGCGGGCGAAGACAGATACGCAGTATTTT.

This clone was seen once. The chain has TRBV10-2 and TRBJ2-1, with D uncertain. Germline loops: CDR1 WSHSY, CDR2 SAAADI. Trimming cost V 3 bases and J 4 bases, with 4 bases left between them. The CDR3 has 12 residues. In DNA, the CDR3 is TGCGCCAGCAGTGACAGTTACAATGAGCAGTTCTTC. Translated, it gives CASSDSYNEQFF.

The CDR3 nucleotides are TGCAGCGTTGATGGGGGGCGGGGGACCACAGATACGCAGTATTTT. Protein product: CSVDGGRGTTDTQYF. The rearrangement joins TRBV29-1 to TRBJ2-3; possible D gene TRBD2, 7 bases. Germline CDR1 reads SQVTM; CDR2 reads ANQGSEA. The CDR3 is 15 residues long. The V gene lost 3 bases and the J gene lost 2 bases, with 15 bases spanning the gap.

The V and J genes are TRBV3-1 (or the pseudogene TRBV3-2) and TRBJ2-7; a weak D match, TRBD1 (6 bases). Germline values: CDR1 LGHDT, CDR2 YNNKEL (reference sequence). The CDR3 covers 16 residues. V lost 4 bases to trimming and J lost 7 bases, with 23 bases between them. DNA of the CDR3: TGTGCCAGCAGCCCACCATTGACAGGAGGATCGGGAGAGCAGTACTTC. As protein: CASSPPLTGGSGEQYF.

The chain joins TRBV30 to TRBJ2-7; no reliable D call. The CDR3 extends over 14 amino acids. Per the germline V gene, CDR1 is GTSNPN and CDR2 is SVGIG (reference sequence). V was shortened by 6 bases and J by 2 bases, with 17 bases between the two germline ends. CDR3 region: CACPSQAQPYEQYF. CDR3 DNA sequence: TGTGCCTGCCCCTCCCAGGCGCAACCCTACGAGCAGTACTTC.

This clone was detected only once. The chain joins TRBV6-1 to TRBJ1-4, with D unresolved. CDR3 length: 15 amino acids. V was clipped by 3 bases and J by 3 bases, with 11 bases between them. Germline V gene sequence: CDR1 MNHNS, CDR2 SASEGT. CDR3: CASSDHIGANEKLFF. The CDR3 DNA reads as TGTGCCAGCAGTGACCACATCGGGGCTAATGAAAAACTGTTTTTT.

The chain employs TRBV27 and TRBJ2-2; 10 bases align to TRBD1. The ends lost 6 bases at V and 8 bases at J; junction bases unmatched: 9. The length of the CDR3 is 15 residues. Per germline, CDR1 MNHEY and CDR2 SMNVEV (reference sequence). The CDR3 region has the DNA TGTGCCAGCAGCAGACAGGGGGCTTATGGGGGGGAGCTGTTTTTT. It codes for CASSRQGAYGGELFF.

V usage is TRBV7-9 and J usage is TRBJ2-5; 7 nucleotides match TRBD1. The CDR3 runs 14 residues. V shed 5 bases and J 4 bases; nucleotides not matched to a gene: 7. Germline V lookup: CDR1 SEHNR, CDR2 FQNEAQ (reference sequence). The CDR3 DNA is TGTGCCAGCAGCCTAAGACAGGGTTCAGAGACCCAGTACTTC. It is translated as CASSLRQGSETQYF.

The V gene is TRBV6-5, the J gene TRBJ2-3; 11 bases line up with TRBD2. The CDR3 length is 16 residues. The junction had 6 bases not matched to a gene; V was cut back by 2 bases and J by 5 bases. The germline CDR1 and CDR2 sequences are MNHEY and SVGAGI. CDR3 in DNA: TGTGCCAGCAGTTACGATAGCGGGGGGGCCCGAGATACGCAGTATTTT. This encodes CASSYDSGGARDTQYF.

CDR3 residues: CASSDEGTSADTQYF. The CDR3 DNA sequence: TGTGCCAGCAGTGATGAGGGGACTAGCGCAGATACGCAGTATTTT. V gene TRBV2 combines with J gene TRBJ2-3; 10 bases match TRBD2. The CDR3 spans 15 residues. V shed 3 bases, J shed 4 bases, and the junction held 4 bases outside the gene matches. Germline lookup yields CDR1 SNHLY and CDR2 FYNNEI. The full variable domain, its missing parts supplied by reference TRBV2 and TRBJ2-3, is EPEVTQTPSHQVTQMGQEVILRCVPISNHLYFYWYRQILGQKVEFLVSFYNNEISEKSEIFDDQFSVERPDGSNFTLKIRSTKLEDSAMYFCASSDEGTSADTQYFGPGTRLTVL.

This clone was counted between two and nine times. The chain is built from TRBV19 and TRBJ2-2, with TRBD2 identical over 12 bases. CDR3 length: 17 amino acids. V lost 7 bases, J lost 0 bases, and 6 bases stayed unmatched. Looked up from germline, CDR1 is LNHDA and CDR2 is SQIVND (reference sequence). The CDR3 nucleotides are TGTGCCAGTAAAGGACTAGCGGGGCTTACGAACACCGGGGAGCTGTTTTTT. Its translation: CASKGLAGLTNTGELFF.

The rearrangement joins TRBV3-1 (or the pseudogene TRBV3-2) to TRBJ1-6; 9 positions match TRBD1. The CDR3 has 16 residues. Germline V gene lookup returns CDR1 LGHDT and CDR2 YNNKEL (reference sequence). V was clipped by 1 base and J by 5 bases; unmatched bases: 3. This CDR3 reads CASSQGTGVNNSPLHF. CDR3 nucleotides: TGTGCCAGCAGCCAAGGGACAGGGGTAAATAATTCACCCCTCCACTTT.

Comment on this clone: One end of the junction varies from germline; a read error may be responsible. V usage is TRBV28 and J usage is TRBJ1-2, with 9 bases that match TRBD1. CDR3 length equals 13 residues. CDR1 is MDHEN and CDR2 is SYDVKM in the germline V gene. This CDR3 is CASSSQNRGRSVF. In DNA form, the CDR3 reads TGTGCCAGCAGTTCTCAGAACAGGGGGCGTTCCGTATTC.

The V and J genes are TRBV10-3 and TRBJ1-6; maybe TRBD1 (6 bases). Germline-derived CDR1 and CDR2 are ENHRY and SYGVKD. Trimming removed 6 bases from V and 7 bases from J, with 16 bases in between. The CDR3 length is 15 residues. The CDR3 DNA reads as TGTGCCATCAGGGAGGAAGGGGGAATGAATTCACCCCTCCACTTT. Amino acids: CAIREEGGMNSPLHF.

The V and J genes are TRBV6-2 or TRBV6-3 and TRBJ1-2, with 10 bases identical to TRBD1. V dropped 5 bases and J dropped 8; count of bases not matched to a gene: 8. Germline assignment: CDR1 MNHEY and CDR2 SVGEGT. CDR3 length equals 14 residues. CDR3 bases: TGTGCCAGCAGTCCGACAGGGGGCGACGGCGGCTACACCTTC. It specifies CASSPTGGDGGYTF.

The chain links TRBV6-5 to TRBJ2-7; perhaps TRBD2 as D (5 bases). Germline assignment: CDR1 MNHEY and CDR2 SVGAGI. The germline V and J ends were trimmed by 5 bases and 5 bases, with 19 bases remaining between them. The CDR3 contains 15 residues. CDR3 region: CASSPNGGSGDEQYF. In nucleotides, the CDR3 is TGTGCCAGCAGTCCGAATGGAGGATCGGGTGACGAGCAGTACTTC.